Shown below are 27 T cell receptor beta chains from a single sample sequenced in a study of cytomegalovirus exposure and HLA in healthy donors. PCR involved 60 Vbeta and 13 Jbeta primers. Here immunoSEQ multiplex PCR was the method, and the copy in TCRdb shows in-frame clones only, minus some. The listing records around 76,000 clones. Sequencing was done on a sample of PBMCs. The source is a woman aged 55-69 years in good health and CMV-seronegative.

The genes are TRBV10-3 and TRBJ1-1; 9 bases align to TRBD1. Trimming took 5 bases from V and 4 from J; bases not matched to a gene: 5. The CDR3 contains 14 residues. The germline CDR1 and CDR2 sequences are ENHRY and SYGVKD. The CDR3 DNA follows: TGTGCCATCAGTACCGGGACAGGGATCACTGAAGCTTTCTTT. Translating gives CAISTGTGITEAFF.

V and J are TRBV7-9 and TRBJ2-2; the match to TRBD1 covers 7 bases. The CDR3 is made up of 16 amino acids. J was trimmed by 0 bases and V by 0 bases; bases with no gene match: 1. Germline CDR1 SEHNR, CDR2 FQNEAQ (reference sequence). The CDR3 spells CASSLATGANTGELFF. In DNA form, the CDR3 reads TGTGCCAGCAGCTTAGCCACAGGGGCGAACACCGGGGAGCTGTTTTTT.

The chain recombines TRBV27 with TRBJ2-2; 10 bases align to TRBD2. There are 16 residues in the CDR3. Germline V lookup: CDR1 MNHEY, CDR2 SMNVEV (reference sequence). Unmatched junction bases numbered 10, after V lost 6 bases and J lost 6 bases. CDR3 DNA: TGTGCCAGCAGCATCTACTCCGGGACTAGCGCCGGGGAGCTGTTTTTT. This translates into CASSIYSGTSAGELFF.

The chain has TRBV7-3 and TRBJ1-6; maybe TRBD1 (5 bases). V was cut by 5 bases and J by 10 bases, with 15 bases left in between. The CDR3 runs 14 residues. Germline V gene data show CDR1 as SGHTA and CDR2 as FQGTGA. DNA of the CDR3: TGTGCCAGCAGCCTAAGGGGCTCAGGGTCACCCCTCCACTTT. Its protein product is CASSLRGSGSPLHF.

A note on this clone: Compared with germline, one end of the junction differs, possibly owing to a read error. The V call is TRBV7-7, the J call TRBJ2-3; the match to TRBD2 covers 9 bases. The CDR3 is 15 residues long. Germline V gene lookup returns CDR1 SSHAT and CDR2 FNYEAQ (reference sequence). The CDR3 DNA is TGTGCTAGCAGCTTAGGACTAGCGCCCACAGATACGCAGTATTTT. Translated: CASSLGLAPTDTQYF.

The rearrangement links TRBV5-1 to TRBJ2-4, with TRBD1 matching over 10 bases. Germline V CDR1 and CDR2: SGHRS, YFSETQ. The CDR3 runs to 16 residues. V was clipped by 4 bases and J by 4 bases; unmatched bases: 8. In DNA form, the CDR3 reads TGCGCCAGCAGCGGAACCGGGACAGGGGAAAAAAACATTCAGTACTTC. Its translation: CASSGTGTGEKNIQYF.

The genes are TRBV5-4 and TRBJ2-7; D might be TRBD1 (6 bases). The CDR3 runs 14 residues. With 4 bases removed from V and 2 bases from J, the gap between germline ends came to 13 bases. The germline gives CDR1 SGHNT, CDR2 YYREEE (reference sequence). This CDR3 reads CASSKQDSTYEQYF. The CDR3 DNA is TGTGCCAGCAGCAAACAGGACAGTACCTACGAGCAGTACTTC. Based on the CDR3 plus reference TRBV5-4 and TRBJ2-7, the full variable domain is ETGVTQSPTHLIKTRGQQVTLRCSSQSGHNTVSWYQQALGQGPQFIFQYYREEENGRGNFPPRFSGLQFPNYSSELNVNALELDDSALYLCASSKQDSTYEQYFGPGTRLTVT.

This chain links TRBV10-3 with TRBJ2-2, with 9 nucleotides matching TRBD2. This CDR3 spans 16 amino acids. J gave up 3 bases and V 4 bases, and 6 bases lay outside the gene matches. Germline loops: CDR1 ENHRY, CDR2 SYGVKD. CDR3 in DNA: TGTGCCATCAGTGGACCCGCGGGAGGGCACACCGGGGAGCTGTTTTTT. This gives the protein CAISGPAGGHTGELFF.

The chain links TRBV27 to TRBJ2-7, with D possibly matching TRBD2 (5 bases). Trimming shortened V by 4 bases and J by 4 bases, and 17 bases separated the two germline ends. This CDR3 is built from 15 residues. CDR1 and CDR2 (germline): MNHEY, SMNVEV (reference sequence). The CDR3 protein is CASSSIGEIGYEQYF. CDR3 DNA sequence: TGTGCCAGCAGTTCCATCGGGGAAATCGGGTACGAGCAGTACTTC.

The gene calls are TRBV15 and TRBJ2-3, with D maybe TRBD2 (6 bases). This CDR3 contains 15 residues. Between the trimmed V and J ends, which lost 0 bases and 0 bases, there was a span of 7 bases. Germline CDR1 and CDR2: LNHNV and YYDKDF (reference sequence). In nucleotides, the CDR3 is TGTGCCACCAGCAGAGATCGGGGGAGCACAGATACGCAGTATTTT. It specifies CATSRDRGSTDTQYF.

The DNA of the CDR3 is TGTGCCAGTAGTATAGATCTGGGACTAGCAGCCGGCGGGGAGCTGTTTTTT. Its protein product is CASSIDLGLAAGGELFF. The J gene is TRBJ2-2, the V gene TRBV19, with 9 bases identical to TRBD2. Germline V gene sequence: CDR1 LNHDA, CDR2 SQIVND (reference sequence). Trimming cost V 0 bases and J 7 bases; bases outside gene matches: 9. There are 17 residues in the CDR3.

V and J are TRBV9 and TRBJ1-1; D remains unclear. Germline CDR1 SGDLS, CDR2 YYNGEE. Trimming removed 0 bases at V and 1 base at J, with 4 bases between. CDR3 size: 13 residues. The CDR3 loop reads CASSVERNTEAFF. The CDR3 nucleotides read TGTGCCAGCAGCGTAGAGAGGAACACTGAAGCTTTCTTT.

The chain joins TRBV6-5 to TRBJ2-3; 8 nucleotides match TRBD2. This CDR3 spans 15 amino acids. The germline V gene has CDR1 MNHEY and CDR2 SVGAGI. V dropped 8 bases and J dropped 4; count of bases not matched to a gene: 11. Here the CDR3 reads CASRTGGIGADTQYF. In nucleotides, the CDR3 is TGTGCCAGCCGCACGGGAGGGATTGGGGCAGATACGCAGTATTTT.

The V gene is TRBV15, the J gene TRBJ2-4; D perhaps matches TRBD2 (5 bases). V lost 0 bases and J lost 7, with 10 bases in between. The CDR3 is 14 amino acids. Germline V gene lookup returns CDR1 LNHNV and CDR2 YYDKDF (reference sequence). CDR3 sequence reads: CATSRDMRANIQYF. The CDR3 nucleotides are TGTGCCACCAGCAGAGATATGAGGGCTAACATTCAGTACTTC.

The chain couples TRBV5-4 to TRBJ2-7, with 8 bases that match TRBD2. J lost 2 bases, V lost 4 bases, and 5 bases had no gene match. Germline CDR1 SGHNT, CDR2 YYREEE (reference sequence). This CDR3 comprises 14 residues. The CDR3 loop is CASSPGTSPYEQYF. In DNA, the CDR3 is TGTGCCAGCAGCCCCGGGACTAGTCCCTACGAGCAGTACTTC. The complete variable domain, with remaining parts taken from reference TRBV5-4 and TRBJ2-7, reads ETGVTQSPTHLIKTRGQQVTLRCSSQSGHNTVSWYQQALGQGPQFIFQYYREEENGRGNFPPRFSGLQFPNYSSELNVNALELDDSALYLCASSPGTSPYEQYFGPGTRLTVT.

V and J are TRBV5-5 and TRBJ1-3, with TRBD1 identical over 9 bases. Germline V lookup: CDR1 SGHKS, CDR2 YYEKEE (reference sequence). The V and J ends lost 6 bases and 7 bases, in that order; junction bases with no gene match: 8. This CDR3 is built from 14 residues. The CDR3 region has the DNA TGTGCCAGCAACTCCGGGACAGGGTTTAACACCATATATTTT. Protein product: CASNSGTGFNTIYF.

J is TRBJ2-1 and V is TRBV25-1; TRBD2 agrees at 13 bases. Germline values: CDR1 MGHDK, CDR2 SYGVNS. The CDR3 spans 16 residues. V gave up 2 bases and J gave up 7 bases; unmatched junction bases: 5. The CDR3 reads CASSEPGLAGQNEQFF. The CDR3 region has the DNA TGTGCCAGCAGTGAACCGGGACTAGCGGGACAGAATGAGCAGTTCTTC.

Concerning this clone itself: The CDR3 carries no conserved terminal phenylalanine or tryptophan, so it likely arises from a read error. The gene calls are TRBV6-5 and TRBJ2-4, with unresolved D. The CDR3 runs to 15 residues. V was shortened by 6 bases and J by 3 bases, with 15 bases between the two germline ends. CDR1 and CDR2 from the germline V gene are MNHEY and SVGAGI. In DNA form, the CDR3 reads TGTGCCAGCAGCTACCATGATGTGGGCAAAAACATTCAGTACCTC. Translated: CASSYHDVGKNIQYL.

CDR3 bases: TGCAGCGTTGACCCAGCGGGAGGGACAGATACGCAGTATTTT. Translation gives CSVDPAGGTDTQYF. The chain joins TRBV29-1 to TRBJ2-3; TRBD2 matches 10 bases. With V trimmed by 3 bases and J by 3 bases, 3 bases remained unmatched. The CDR3 extends over 14 amino acids. Germline CDR1 is SQVTM and CDR2 is ANQGSEA.

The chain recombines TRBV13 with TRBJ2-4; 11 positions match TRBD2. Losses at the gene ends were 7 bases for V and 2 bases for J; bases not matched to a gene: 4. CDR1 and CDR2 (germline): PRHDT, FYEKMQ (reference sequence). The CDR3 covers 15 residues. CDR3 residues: CASTLAGGPKNIQYF. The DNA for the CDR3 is TGTGCCAGCACCCTAGCGGGAGGACCCAAAAACATTCAGTACTTC. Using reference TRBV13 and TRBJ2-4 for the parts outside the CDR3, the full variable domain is AAGVIQSPRHLIKEKRETATLKCYPIPRHDTVYWYQQGPGQDPQFLISFYEKMQSDKGSIPDRFSAQQFSDYHSELNMSSLELGDSALYFCASTLAGGPKNIQYFGAGTRLSVL.

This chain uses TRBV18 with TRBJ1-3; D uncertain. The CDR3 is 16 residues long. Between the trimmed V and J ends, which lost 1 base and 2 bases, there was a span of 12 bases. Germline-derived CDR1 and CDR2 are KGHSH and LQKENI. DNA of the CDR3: TGTGCCAGCTCACCACTACGGGATAGAGCTGGAAACACCATATATTTT. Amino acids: CASSPLRDRAGNTIYF.

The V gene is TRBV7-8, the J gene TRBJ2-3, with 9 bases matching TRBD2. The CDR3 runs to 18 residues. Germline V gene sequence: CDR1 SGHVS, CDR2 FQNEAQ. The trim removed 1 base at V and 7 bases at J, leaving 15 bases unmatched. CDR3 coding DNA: TGTGCCAGCAGCTTAGGAGGACTTCCGACTAGCGGTTTTTATACGCAGTATTTT. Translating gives CASSLGGLPTSGFYTQYF.

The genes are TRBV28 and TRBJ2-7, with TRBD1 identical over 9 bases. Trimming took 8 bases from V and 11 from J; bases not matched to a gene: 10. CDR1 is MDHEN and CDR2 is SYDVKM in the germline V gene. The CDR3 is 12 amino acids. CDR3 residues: CASAPGQGYKYF. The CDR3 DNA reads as TGTGCCAGCGCTCCGGGACAGGGTTATAAGTACTTC. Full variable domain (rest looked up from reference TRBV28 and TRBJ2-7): DVKVTQSSRYLVKRTGEKVFLECVQDMDHENMFWYRQDPGLGLRLIYFSYDVKMKEKGDIPEGYSVSREKKERFSLILESASTNQTSMYLCASAPGQGYKYFGPGTRLTVT.

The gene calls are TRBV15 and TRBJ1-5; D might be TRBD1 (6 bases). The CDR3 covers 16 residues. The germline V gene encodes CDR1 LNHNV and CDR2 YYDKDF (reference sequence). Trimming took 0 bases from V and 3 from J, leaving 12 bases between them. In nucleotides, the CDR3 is TGTGCCACCAGCAGAGAGTTAGGACAGAACAATCAGCCCCAGCATTTT. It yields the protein CATSRELGQNNQPQHF.

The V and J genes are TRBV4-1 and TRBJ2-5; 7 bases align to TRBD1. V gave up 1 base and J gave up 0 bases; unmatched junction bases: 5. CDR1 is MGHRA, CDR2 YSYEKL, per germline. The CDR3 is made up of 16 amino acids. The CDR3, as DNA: TGCGCCAGCAGCCAAGGACAGGGAATGGACCAAGAGACCCAGTACTTC. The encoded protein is CASSQGQGMDQETQYF.

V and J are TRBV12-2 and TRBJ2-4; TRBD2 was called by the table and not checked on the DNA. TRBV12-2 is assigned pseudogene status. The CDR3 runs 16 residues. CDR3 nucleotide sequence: TGTGCAAGTCGCTTAGGCACTAGCCGGTGGGAAAACATTCAGTACTTC. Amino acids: CASRLGTSRWENIQYF.

DNA of the CDR3: TGTGCCAGCAGCCCTCGGGAGGGTGAAAAACTGTTTTTT. Translation: CASSPREGEKLFF. J is TRBJ1-4 and V is TRBV7-2, with D hard to call. The CDR3 is 13 amino acids. From germline, CDR1 is SGHTA and CDR2 FQGNSA. Trimming stripped 5 bases from V and 7 bases from J, with 11 bases between.